This entry concerns a single T cell receptor beta chain. In the original workflow: Counts of nucleated cells, estimated from reference gene primer amplification, were obtained. Clones were read by immunoSEQ multiplex PCR, and TCRdb kept only the in-frame ones, dropping some. That table furnishes V, J and clone size, whereas the DNA furnished D and trimming. The sample shows 250,000 to 300,000 clones, about nine tenths of them seen only once. This entry is derived from a study of blood T cell repertoires in COVID-19. Study summary: Specimens from acute and convalescent COVID-19 originated in the United States, Italy and Spain. T cells, B-cell-depleted T cells, or PBMCs supplied cDNA or gDNA.

Germline lookup yields CDR1 KGHSH and CDR2 LQKENI. The CDR3 has 15 amino acids. Trimming pared 6 bases from V and 0 bases from J, leaving 9 bases between. This chain links TRBV18 with TRBJ2-6; no reliable D call. The material sequenced was peripheral blood. The clonotype was recovered from a man in his fifties with acute or convalescent COVID-19. CDR3 amino acids: CASSRSVSGANVLTF. CDR3 nucleotides: TGTGCCAGCTCTCGCAGTGTCTCTGGGGCCAACGTCCTGACTTTC.